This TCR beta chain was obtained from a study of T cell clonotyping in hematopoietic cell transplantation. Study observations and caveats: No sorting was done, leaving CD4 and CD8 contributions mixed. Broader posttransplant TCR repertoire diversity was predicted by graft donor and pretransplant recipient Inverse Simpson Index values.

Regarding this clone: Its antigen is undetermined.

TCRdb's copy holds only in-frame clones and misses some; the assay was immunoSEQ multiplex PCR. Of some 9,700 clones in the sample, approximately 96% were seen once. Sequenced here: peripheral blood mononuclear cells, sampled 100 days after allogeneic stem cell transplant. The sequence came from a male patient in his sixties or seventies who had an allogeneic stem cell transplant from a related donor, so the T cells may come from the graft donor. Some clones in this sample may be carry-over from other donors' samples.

The CDR3 coding sequence is TGTGCCAGCAGCTTGCCTCCGCAGTCAACCTTC. The encoded protein is CASSLPPQSTF. The chain couples TRBV5-4 to TRBJ1-2; D is uncertain. Germline loops: CDR1 SGHNT, CDR2 YYREEE (reference sequence). Between the trimmed V and J ends, which lost 1 base and 14 bases, there was a span of 12 bases. The CDR3 sequence is 11 residues long.